This T cell receptor beta chain was identified in a study of OX40 agonist ivuxolimab in advanced cancers. General study findings and limits: Among the lowest peripheral clonal expansion occurred in 0.1-3.0 mg/kg partial responders.

Sequenced by immunoSEQ multiplex PCR; TCRdb stores in-frame clones only, minus some. The sample shows around 37,000 clones, 80% to 90% of them seen only once. The CDR3 totals 16 residues. With 4 bases removed from V and 0 bases from J, the gap between germline ends came to 15 bases. Per the germline V gene, CDR1 is SGHRS and CDR2 is YFSETQ. As to this clone: As yet, its antigen is unknown.

This sequence originates from an adult with an advanced solid tumor such as melanoma, head and neck, liver or kidney cancer. Sample: CD4+ or CD8+ T cells sorted from blood, taken in a trial of the OX40 agonist ivuxolimab. The rearrangement uses TRBV5-1 and TRBJ2-3, with D perhaps TRBD2 (8 bases). The CDR3 DNA reads TGCGCCAGCAGCCCGGGAGGGGGCTTTAGCACAGATACGCAGTATTTT. Translated: CASSPGGGFSTDTQYF. Full variable domain (outside the CDR3, taken from reference TRBV5-1 and TRBJ2-3): KAGVTQTPRYLIKTRGQQVTLSCSPISGHRSVSWYQQTPGQGLQFLFEYFSETQRNKGNFPGRFSGRQFSNSRSEMNVSTLELGDSALYLCASSPGGGFSTDTQYFGPGTRLTVL.